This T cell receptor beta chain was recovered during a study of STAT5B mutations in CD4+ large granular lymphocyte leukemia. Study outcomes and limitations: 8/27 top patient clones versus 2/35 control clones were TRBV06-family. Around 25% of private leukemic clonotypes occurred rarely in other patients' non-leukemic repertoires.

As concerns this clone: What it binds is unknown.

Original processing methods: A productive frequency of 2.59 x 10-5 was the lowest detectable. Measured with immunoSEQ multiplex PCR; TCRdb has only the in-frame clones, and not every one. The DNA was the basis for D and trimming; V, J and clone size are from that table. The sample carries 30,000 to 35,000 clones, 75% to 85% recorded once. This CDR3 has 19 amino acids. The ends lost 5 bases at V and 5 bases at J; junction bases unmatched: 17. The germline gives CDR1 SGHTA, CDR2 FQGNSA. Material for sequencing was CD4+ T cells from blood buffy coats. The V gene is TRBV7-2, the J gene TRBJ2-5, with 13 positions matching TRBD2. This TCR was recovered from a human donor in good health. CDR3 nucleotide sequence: TGTGCCAGCAGCCCTCGCGGACTAGCGGGGGACATCTCCACGGAGACCCAGTACTTC. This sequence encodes CASSPRGLAGDISTETQYF. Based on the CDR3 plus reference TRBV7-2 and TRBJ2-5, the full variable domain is GAGVSQSPSNKVTEKGKDVELRCDPISGHTALYWYRQSLGQGLEFLIYFQGNSAPDKSGLPSDRFSAERTGGSVSTLTIQRTQQEDSAVYLCASSPRGLAGDISTETQYFGPGTRLLVL.